A single sample gave rise to the 15 T cell receptor beta chains below, sequenced in a study of identical twins (dated by TCRdb to the mid-2010s). Libraries were prepared through 5' RACE. TCRdb shows the sequencer as Illumina HiSeq 2000. TCRdb reanalyzed the raw reads on its own, using fastp at Q25 for trimming and MiXCR for clone calling, and kept in-frame beta chains. Rows matching on CDR3 protein sequence are summarized as one entry with the most common DNA and genes. This sample lists about 470,000 distinct CDR3 sequences; 20% to 25% were detected once. The top ten clones comprise over 2.5% of the sample. This sample was shared with a second study, whose subject was T cells expressing NK-cell markers.

Sample: CD4+ T cells sorted from blood. The receptors here all came from a young woman in good health.

This rearrangement joins TRBV2 to TRBJ2-3, with D maybe TRBD2 (5 bases). The germline gives CDR1 SNHLY, CDR2 FYNNEI. V was pared by 6 bases and J by 2 bases, with 18 bases between. The CDR3 is 16 residues long. The CDR3 here is CASRTGLVRDTDTQYF. The CDR3 DNA reads TGTGCCAGCAGGACCGGGCTAGTTCGGGACACAGATACGCAGTATTTT.

This clonotype has just a few counts. The gene calls are TRBV20-1 and TRBJ2-4; no reliable D call. V lost 6 bases and J lost 0, with 15 bases in between. Germline loops: CDR1 DFQATT, CDR2 SNEGSKA (reference sequence). The CDR3 consists of 15 residues. CDR3 sequence (DNA): TGCAGTGCCCGGATCTCCCCGTTAGCCAAAAACATTCAGTACTTC. This sequence encodes CSARISPLAKNIQYF.

The CDR3 DNA reads TGTGCCAGCAGCTTAGCGCGGGAAGTATATACGCAGTATTTT. Protein sequence: CASSLAREVYTQYF. This sequence joins TRBV13 and TRBJ2-3; a weak D match, TRBD2 (6 bases). Trimming shortened V by 1 base and J by 7 bases, and 12 bases separated the two germline ends. Per the germline V gene, CDR1 is PRHDT and CDR2 is FYEKMQ (reference sequence). The CDR3 length is 14 residues.

This clonotype turned up a few times. The V and J genes are TRBV12-3 or TRBV12-4 and TRBJ1-6; 8 bases are a match to TRBD1. The CDR3 loop spans 15 amino acids. The trim removed 4 bases at V and 9 bases at J, leaving 8 bases unmatched. Written as DNA, the CDR3 is TGTGCCAGCAGTTCGGGGACAGGTGGTGGTTCACCCCTCCACTTT. Translated: CASSSGTGGGSPLHF.

V usage is TRBV6-1 and J usage is TRBJ2-5; TRBD2 agrees at 13 bases. Germline V gene data show CDR1 as MNHNS and CDR2 as SASEGT. The CDR3 consists of 15 residues. The J segment lost 4 bases and the V segment lost 6 bases, leaving 5 bases of the junction unmatched. Here the CDR3 DNA reads TGTGCCAGCAGCCGGGGACTAGCGGGGTCAGAGACCCAGTACTTC. Its protein product is CASSRGLAGSETQYF.

V usage is TRBV20-1 and J usage is TRBJ1-1; D uncertain. The CDR3 is 13 residues long. Germline loops: CDR1 DFQATT, CDR2 SNEGSKA (reference sequence). V was trimmed by 6 bases and J by 1 base, leaving 12 bases between them. In DNA form, the CDR3 reads TGCAGTGCGGGCGCACTTAAGAACACTGAAGCTTTCTTT. It yields the protein CSAGALKNTEAFF.

This clonotype showed up just a few times. At one boundary the junction diverges from the germline segment, which might be a read error. J is TRBJ2-1 and V is TRBV20-1, with 8 nucleotides matching TRBD2. CDR1 DFQATT and CDR2 SNEGSKA come from the germline V gene (reference sequence). There are 12 residues in the CDR3. The CDR3: CSATSYSGSRGF. The DNA for the CDR3 is TGCAGTGCTACTTCGTACAGCGGGAGTCGGGGGTTC.

In its sample, this clonotype was seen a few times. The rearrangement joins TRBV20-1 to TRBJ1-4, with 9 bases identical to TRBD1. Germline V gene data show CDR1 as DFQATT and CDR2 as SNEGSKA (reference sequence). This CDR3 spans 15 amino acids. J lost 5 bases, V lost 0 bases, and 4 bases had no gene match. The CDR3 region is CSARDSDRGNEKLFF. DNA for the CDR3: TGCAGTGCTAGAGATAGTGACAGGGGGAATGAAAAACTGTTTTTT.

This clonotype has just a few counts. This chain joins TRBV5-1 and TRBJ1-1; D may be TRBD1 (6 bases). V was shortened by 0 bases and J by 5 bases, with 14 bases between the two germline ends. CDR1 is SGHRS and CDR2 is YFSETQ in the germline V gene. The CDR3 is 15 residues long. CDR3 sequence reads: CASSLVQGTYTEAFF. CDR3 sequence (DNA): TGCGCCAGCAGCTTGGTCCAGGGGACTTATACTGAAGCTTTCTTT. Together with reference TRBV5-1 and TRBJ1-1, the CDR3 gives the full variable domain: KAGVTQTPRYLIKTRGQQVTLSCSPISGHRSVSWYQQTPGQGLQFLFEYFSETQRNKGNFPGRFSGRQFSNSRSEMNVSTLELGDSALYLCASSLVQGTYTEAFFGQGTRLTVV.

The chain couples TRBV5-5 to TRBJ2-7; D perhaps matches TRBD1 (6 bases). V was pared by 2 bases and J by 6 bases, with 15 bases between. Germline CDR1 reads SGHKS; CDR2 reads YYEKEE (reference sequence). The CDR3 runs 14 residues. CDR3 sequence (DNA): TGTGCCAGCAGCTTAGTGACAGGTCCCGGCGAGCAGTACTTC. This encodes CASSLVTGPGEQYF.

This chain joins TRBV7-3 and TRBJ2-2; possible D gene TRBD2, 5 bases. The germline V gene has CDR1 SGHTA and CDR2 FQGTGA. This CDR3 region has 14 residues. V shed 1 base and J shed 6 bases, with 9 bases lying between them. The DNA for the CDR3 is TGTGCCAGCAGCTTAATTGCGCGGGCCGGGGAGCTGTTTTTT. Its translation is CASSLIARAGELFF.

V usage is TRBV18 and J usage is TRBJ1-6, with TRBD1 matching 9 bases. The ends lost 8 bases at V and 0 bases at J; junction bases unmatched: 11. The length of the CDR3 is 18 residues. Per the germline V gene, CDR1 is KGHSH and CDR2 is LQKENI. The CDR3 spells CASARTGAPSSYNSPLHF. In DNA, the CDR3 is TGTGCCAGCGCAAGGACAGGGGCCCCGAGCTCCTATAATTCACCCCTCCACTTT.

This clonotype came up a few times. This chain connects TRBV7-9 to TRBJ2-7; no clear D gene. This CDR3 is built from 12 residues. Trimming cost V 5 bases and J 2 bases, with 7 bases left between them. Germline V lookup: CDR1 SEHNR, CDR2 FQNEAQ (reference sequence). The CDR3 sequence: CASSAMPYEQYF. The CDR3 DNA reads TGTGCCAGCAGCGCCATGCCCTACGAGCAGTACTTC.

This clonotype was counted only a few times. The chain couples TRBV10-3 to TRBJ2-3; unclear D gene. V lost 0 bases, J lost 3 bases, and 4 bases lay in between. The germline gives CDR1 ENHRY, CDR2 SYGVKD. This CDR3 has 13 amino acids. The CDR3 sequence: CAISESPTDTQYF. In DNA, the CDR3 is TGTGCCATCAGTGAGTCACCGACAGATACGCAGTATTTT.

This clonotype was counted only a few times. The DNA of the CDR3 is TGCGCCAGCAGCCATTCCCCAACAGGCCTCACAGATACGCAGTATTTT. Protein product: CASSHSPTGLTDTQYF. V gene TRBV5-1 combines with J gene TRBJ2-3; weak D call: TRBD1 (5 bases). Germline V gene data show CDR1 as SGHRS and CDR2 as YFSETQ. Trimming left V 4 bases short and J 2 bases short, with 17 bases between. The CDR3 is 16 residues long.